The 13 T cell receptor beta chains in this list originate from one sample, sequenced in a study of blood T cell repertoires in COVID-19. The protocol was immunoSEQ multiplex PCR, while the TCRdb copy is restricted to in-frame clones and leaves out a portion. In the table there are 15,000 to 20,000 clones, about 90% of which are singletons. Sequencing was done on a sample of peripheral blood. These receptors were obtained from a human donor in a cohort sampled during active COVID-19.

J is TRBJ2-3 and V is TRBV23-1, with 8 positions matching TRBD1. TRBV23-1 counts as an open reading frame of uncertain function. After removal of 0 bases from V and 0 bases from J, the junction contained 5 bases not matched to a gene. This CDR3 is built from 17 residues. CDR3 DNA: TGCGCCAGCAGTCAATCCGAGGGGACAGGTAGCACAGATACGCAGTATTTT. Its translation is CASSQSEGTGSTDTQYF.

The sample holds one count of this clone. This chain joins TRBV24-1 and TRBJ2-3, with D maybe TRBD1 (5 bases). V was trimmed by 5 bases and J by 4 bases, leaving 12 bases between them. This CDR3 is 14 amino acids long. The germline gives CDR1 KGHDR, CDR2 SFDVKD. CDR3 sequence: CATSVQGGPDTQYF. CDR3 coding DNA: TGTGCCACCAGTGTCCAGGGCGGCCCAGATACGCAGTATTTT.

The chain combines TRBV7-9 with TRBJ2-3, with 8 bases matching TRBD1. V dropped 5 bases and J dropped 5; count of bases not matched to a gene: 18. From germline, CDR1 is SEHNR and CDR2 FQNEAQ (reference sequence). The CDR3 runs to 18 residues. CDR3 protein: CASSRRLRSGGAKDTQYF. Here the CDR3 DNA reads TGTGCCAGCAGCCGCCGGCTCAGGTCAGGGGGCGCGAAAGATACGCAGTATTTT.

J is TRBJ1-6 and V is TRBV7-9, with 9 positions matching TRBD1. V was pared by 3 bases and J by 7 bases, with 7 bases of the junction left unmatched. The CDR3 length is 16 residues. CDR1 is SEHNR, CDR2 FQNEAQ, per germline (reference sequence). CDR3 coding DNA: TGTGCCAGCAGCTTGGGACAGGGATTCTTCAATTCACCCCTCCACTTT. Residues: CASSLGQGFFNSPLHF. Looking up the rest from reference TRBV7-9 and TRBJ1-6 gives the full variable domain: DTGVSQNPRHKITKRGQNVTFRCDPISEHNRLYWYRQTLGQGPEFLTYFQNEAQLEKSRLLSDRFSAERPKGSFSTLEIQRTEQGDSAMYLCASSLGQGFFNSPLHFGNGTRLTVT.

This chain uses TRBV19 with TRBJ1-5; tentatively, D is TRBD1 (5 bases). Trimming removed 4 bases from V and 0 bases from J, with 13 bases in between. The CDR3 loop spans 16 amino acids. Germline CDR1 is LNHDA and CDR2 is SQIVND (reference sequence). In DNA form, the CDR3 reads TGTGCCAGTAGTACCCCAACGGGGGTTAGCAATCAGCCCCAGCATTTT. This translates into CASSTPTGVSNQPQHF.

The chain joins TRBV7-2 to TRBJ2-3; TRBD1 might be the D (6 bases). Trimming stripped 3 bases from V and 4 bases from J, with 14 bases between. Looked up from germline, CDR1 is SGHTA and CDR2 is FQGNSA. This CDR3 comprises 15 residues. The CDR3 DNA reads as TGTGCCAGCAGCTTTACTAGAGGGGGATCAGATACGCAGTATTTT. This codes for CASSFTRGGSDTQYF. Together with reference TRBV7-2 and TRBJ2-3, the CDR3 gives the full variable domain: GAGVSQSPSNKVTEKGKDVELRCDPISGHTALYWYRQSLGQGLEFLIYFQGNSAPDKSGLPSDRFSAERTGGSVSTLTIQRTQQEDSAVYLCASSFTRGGSDTQYFGPGTRLTVL.

This chain uses TRBV6-1 with TRBJ1-1; tentatively, D is TRBD1 (5 bases). Germline-derived CDR1 and CDR2 are MNHNS and SASEGT. The V end lost 0 bases, the J end lost 11 bases, and 13 bases lay between the germline ends. CDR3 length equals 13 residues. The CDR3 loop is CASSEAEGATAFF. The CDR3 DNA follows: TGTGCCAGCAGTGAAGCAGAAGGGGCCACGGCTTTCTTT.

V and J are TRBV4-2 and TRBJ1-3; D is undetermined. The CDR3 spans 17 residues. Germline lookup yields CDR1 LGHNA and CDR2 YNFKEQ. Trimming removed 0 bases from V and 0 bases from J, with 12 bases in between. The CDR3 loop reads CASSQDFTGSSGNTIYF. The CDR3, as DNA: TGTGCCAGCAGCCAAGACTTCACCGGGAGCTCTGGAAACACCATATATTTT.

This clone was detected once. At one end the junction does not follow the germline gene, possibly because of a read error. The rearrangement links TRBV29-1 to TRBJ1-3, with D perhaps matching TRBD1 (5 bases). Germline-derived CDR1 and CDR2 are SQVTM and ANQGSEA. The CDR3 has 13 residues. Here the CDR3 reads CSVGGGPGNTIYF. CDR3 nucleotides: TGCAGCGTTGGCGGGGGTCCTGGGAACACCATATATTTT.

This sequence joins TRBV7-2 and TRBJ2-7; 9 bases line up with TRBD1. Germline V gene data show CDR1 as SGHTA and CDR2 as FQGNSA. The CDR3 totals 14 residues. With V trimmed by 4 bases and J by 5 bases, 6 bases remained unmatched. CDR3 sequence reads: CASSSKQGAHEQYF. The CDR3 coding sequence is TGTGCCAGCAGCTCTAAACAGGGGGCCCACGAGCAGTACTTC.

This rearrangement joins TRBV7-2 to TRBJ2-3; D gene unclear. CDR1 is SGHTA, CDR2 FQGNSA, per germline. This CDR3 spans 12 amino acids. The V gene lost 1 base and the J gene lost 5 bases, with 4 bases spanning the gap. The CDR3 sequence: CASSLDRDTQYF. The CDR3 DNA is TGTGCCAGCAGCTTAGACAGAGATACGCAGTATTTT.

This clone was found once. V gene TRBV7-2 combines with J gene TRBJ1-2; weak D call: TRBD1 (6 bases). V dropped 5 bases and J dropped 4 bases, with 20 bases sitting between them. CDR1 and CDR2 (germline): SGHTA, FQGNSA. The CDR3 totals 16 residues. The CDR3 DNA reads TGTGCCAGCAGCCCAAGTAGCGGGGGGCAGATCTATGGCTACACCTTC. Amino acids: CASSPSSGGQIYGYTF.

The chain couples TRBV11-3 to TRBJ2-1; D ambiguous. Germline CDR1 reads SGHNT; CDR2 reads YENEEA. V gave up 5 bases and J gave up 6 bases, with 17 bases separating them. The CDR3 length is 15 residues. CDR3 sequence (DNA): TGTGCCAGCAGCACCCGTTGGGCATTCAGCAATGAGCAGTTCTTC. This codes for CASSTRWAFSNEQFF.